The clone carrying this T cell receptor (beta chain) occurred many times. Carrying unique molecular identifiers, the cDNA also gained a universal primer site through template switching. One entry per CDR3 protein, called by TCRdb with MiXCR from the 5' RACE reads. The table has about 720,000 distinct CDR3 sequences, about 9.4% seen once. This record belongs to a study of identical twins. This CDR3 has 13 residues. V lost 2 bases and J 1 base, leaving 5 bases between the germline ends. Per germline, CDR1 KGHSH and CDR2 LQKENI. The same sample was also studied in work on yellow fever vaccine responses in identical twins. That source adds: Twins' vaccine T cell responses were reported to seem partly convergent and partly personalized.

The source is a woman under 30 in good health. The chain recombines TRBV18 with TRBJ2-5; D is possibly TRBD1 or TRBD2 (5 bases each). Sequenced material: PBMCs. The CDR3 region has the DNA TGTGCCAGCTCACCAGGGACCCAAGAGACCCAGTACTTC. It is translated as CASSPGTQETQYF.